This TCR beta chain was captured by sequencing in a study of identical twins. TCRdb fed the 5' RACE reads into MiXCR, producing one record per CDR3 protein. This sample has around 1.7 million distinct CDR3 sequences; around 33% occur once, and the top ten carry approximately 0.25%. The junction had 12 bases not matched to a gene; V was cut back by 0 bases and J by 7 bases. Germline CDR1 reads LGHNA; CDR2 reads YNFKEQ. The CDR3 spans 16 residues. To note about this clonotype: Its antigen is as yet unknown.

Overall study findings and caveats: Partial confounding of zero-insertion analyses by invariant MAIT and iNKT cells was possible.

Material: cord blood. The rearrangement uses TRBV4-2 and TRBJ2-7; the match to TRBD2 covers 7 bases. The sequence was obtained from a newborn girl in good health. CDR3 nucleotide sequence: TGTGCCAGCAGCCAAGATCCGGCTAACGGGGGGAATGAGCAGTACTTC. Its protein is CASSQDPANGGNEQYF.